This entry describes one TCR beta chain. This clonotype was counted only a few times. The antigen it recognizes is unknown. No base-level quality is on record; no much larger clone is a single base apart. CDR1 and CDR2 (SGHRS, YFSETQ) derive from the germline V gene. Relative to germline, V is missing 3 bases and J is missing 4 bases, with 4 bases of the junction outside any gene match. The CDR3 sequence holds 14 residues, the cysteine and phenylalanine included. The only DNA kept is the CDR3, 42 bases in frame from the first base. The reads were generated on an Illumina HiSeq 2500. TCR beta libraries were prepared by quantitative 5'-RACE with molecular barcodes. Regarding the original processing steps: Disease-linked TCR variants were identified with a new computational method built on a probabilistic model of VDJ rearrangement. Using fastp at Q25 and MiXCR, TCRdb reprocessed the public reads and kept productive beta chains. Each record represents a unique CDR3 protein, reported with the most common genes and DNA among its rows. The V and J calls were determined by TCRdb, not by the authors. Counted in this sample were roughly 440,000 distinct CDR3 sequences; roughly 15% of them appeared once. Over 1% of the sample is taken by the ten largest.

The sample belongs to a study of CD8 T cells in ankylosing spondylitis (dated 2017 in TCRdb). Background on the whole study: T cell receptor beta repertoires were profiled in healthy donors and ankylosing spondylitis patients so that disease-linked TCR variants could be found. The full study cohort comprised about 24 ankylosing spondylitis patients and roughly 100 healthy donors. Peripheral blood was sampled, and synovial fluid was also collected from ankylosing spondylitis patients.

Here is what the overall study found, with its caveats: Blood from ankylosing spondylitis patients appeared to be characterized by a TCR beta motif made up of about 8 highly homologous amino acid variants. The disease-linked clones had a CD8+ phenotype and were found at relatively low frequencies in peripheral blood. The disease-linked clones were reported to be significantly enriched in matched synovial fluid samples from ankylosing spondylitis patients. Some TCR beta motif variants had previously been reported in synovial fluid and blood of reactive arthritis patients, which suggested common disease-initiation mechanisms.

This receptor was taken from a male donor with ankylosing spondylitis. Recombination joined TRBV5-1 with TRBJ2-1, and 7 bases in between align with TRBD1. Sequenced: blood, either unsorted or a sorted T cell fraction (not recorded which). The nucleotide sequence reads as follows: TGCGCCAGCAGCTCGGGGACAGTATACAATGAGCAGTTCTTC. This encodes CASSSGTVYNEQFF. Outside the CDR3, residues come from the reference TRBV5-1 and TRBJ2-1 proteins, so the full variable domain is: KAGVTQTPRYLIKTRGQQVTLSCSPISGHRSVSWYQQTPGQGLQFLFEYFSETQRNKGNFPGRFSGRQFSNSRSEMNVSTLELGDSALYLCASSSGTVYNEQFFGPGTRLTVL.